These T cell receptor beta chains were read from a single sample in a study of shared clonotypes between healthy human individuals. The protocol was immunoSEQ multiplex PCR, while the TCRdb copy is restricted to in-frame clones and leaves out a portion. The sample lists about 2 million clones, 90% to 95% seen once, with 0.1% to 0.15% in the top ten. What was sequenced was naive CD4+ T cells sorted from blood. These receptors were taken from a man younger than 35 in good health. CDR3s include the opening cysteine and the closing phenylalanine or tryptophan. D genes are given only for firm matches. Size is omitted from some rows. Given values are once, few, many or a class for expanded clones.

D: .
size: .
V: TRBV4-3
J: TRBJ2-6
CDR3: CASSQGWDSGANVLTF
DNA: TGCGCCAGCAGCCAAGGATGGGACTCTGGGGCCAACGTCCTGACTTTC

D: .
size: .
V: TRBV6-1
J: TRBJ2-7
CDR3: CASREGAGGPYEQYF
DNA: TGTGCCAGCAGGGAGGGGGCGGGAGGTCCCTACGAGCAGTACTTC

D: TRBD2
size: .
V: TRBV18
J: TRBJ2-7
CDR3: CASSESGGEQYF
DNA: TGTGCCAGCTCAGAGTCCGGGGGGGAGCAGTACTTC

D: .
size: .
V: TRBV18
J: TRBJ1-2
CDR3: CASSPDRYGYTF
DNA: TGTGCCAGCTCACCTGACCGATATGGCTACACCTTC

D: .
size: .
V: TRBV5-4
J: TRBJ1-5
CDR3: CASSLEGRNQPQHF
DNA: TGTGCCAGCAGCTTGGAGGGGCGGAATCAGCCCCAGCATTTT

D: .
size: .
V: TRBV30
J: TRBJ1-2
CDR3: CAWRVADNYGYTF
DNA: TGTGCCTGGAGAGTGGCAGACAACTATGGCTACACCTTC

D: TRBD2
size: .
V: TRBV4-3
J: TRBJ2-1
CDR3: CASSQEPAGKGSGSPNEQFF
DNA: TGCGCCAGCAGCCAAGAACCGGCAGGGAAGGGGAGCGGGAGTCCCAATGAGCAGTTCTTC

D: TRBD1
size: once
V: TRBV27
J: TRBJ2-5
CDR3: CASRPTGGTGAPGETQYF
DNA: TGTGCCAGCAGACCCACTGGAGGGACAGGGGCACCCGGAGAGACCCAGTACTTC

D: TRBD1
size: .
V: TRBV7-2
J: TRBJ2-7
CDR3: CASSLGGQGYYEQYF
DNA: TGTGCCAGCAGCTTAGGGGGACAGGGATACTACGAGCAGTACTTC

D: .
size: .
V: TRBV20-1
J: TRBJ2-3
CDR3: CSAGTLSTQYF
DNA: TGCAGTGCTGGGACTTTGAGTACGCAGTATTTT

D: .
size: .
V: TRBV4-2
J: TRBJ2-5
CDR3: CASSPPGGRETQYF
DNA: TGTGCCAGCAGCCCCCCCGGGGGTCGAGAGACCCAGTACTTC

D: TRBD1
size: once
V: TRBV5-6
J: TRBJ2-7
CDR3: CASSFRDRAYEQYF
DNA: TGTGCCAGCAGCTTCCGGGACAGGGCCTACGAGCAGTACTTC

D: .
size: .
V: TRBV6-5
J: TRBJ2-5
CDR3: CASSYSGGLSETQYF
DNA: TGTGCCAGCAGTTACTCTGGGGGGCTGTCAGAGACCCAGTACTTC

D: TRBD1
size: .
V: TRBV6-5
J: TRBJ2-7
CDR3: CASSYGQGAYEEQYF
DNA: TGTGCCAGCAGTTACGGACAGGGGGCTTATGAGGAGCAGTACTTC

D: .
size: .
V: TRBV12-5
J: TRBJ2-7
CDR3: CASGPRGTFYEQYF
DNA: TGTGCTAGTGGTCCGAGGGGGACGTTCTACGAGCAGTACTTC

D: .
size: few
V: TRBV5-1
J: TRBJ1-6
CDR3: CASSLEGLDSPLHF
DNA: TGCGCCAGCAGCTTGGAGGGACTTGATTCACCCCTCCACTTT

D: .
size: .
V: TRBV10-1
J: TRBJ2-5
CDR3: CTSSEGRQTGEETQYF
DNA: TGCACCAGCAGTGAGGGCAGGCAGACGGGTGAAGAGACCCAGTACTTC

D: .
size: .
V: TRBV2
J: TRBJ1-1
CDR3: CASSLLGEMNTEAFF
DNA: TGTGCCAGCAGTCTACTGGGAGAAATGAACACTGAAGCTTTCTTT